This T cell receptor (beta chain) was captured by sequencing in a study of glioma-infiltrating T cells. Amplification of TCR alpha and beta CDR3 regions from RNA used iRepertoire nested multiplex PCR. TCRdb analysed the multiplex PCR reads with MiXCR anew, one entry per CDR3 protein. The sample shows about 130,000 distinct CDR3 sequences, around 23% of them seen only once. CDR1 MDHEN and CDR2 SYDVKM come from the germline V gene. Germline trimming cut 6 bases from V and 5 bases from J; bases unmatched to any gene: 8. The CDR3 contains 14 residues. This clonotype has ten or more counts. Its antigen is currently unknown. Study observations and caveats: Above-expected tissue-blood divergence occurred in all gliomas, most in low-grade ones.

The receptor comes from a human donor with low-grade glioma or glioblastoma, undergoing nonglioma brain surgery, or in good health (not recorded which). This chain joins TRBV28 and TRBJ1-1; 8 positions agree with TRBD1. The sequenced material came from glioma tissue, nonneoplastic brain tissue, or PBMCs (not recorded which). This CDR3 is CASRLTGERTEAFF. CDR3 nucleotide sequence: TGTGCCAGCAGGCTGACAGGGGAACGGACTGAAGCTTTCTTT.